This TCR beta chain came from a study of a mutant IDH1 vaccine in newly diagnosed glioma. General observations from the study: It seemed that pseudoprogression was not linked to changes in the top peripheral T cell clonotypes.

As for this clone: What it binds is not known.

Time point: week 47, end of study. Vaccinated patients received 300 ug of mutant IDH1 20-mer peptide per dose, with topical imiquimod. Trimming took 4 bases from V and 3 from J; bases not matched to a gene: 3. The CDR3 loop spans 15 amino acids. Looked up from germline, CDR1 is MNHEY and CDR2 is SVGAGI. This table comes from immunoSEQ multiplex PCR, and its TCRdb copy is limited to in-frame clones, with some not included. The table shows roughly 43,000 clones, with around 82% occurring only once. The input for sequencing was PBMCs, taken from a glioma patient whose treatment included an IDH1 peptide vaccine. The genes are TRBV6-5 and TRBJ2-1, with 10 positions matching TRBD2. The clonotype was recovered from a man between 18 and 29 years old with glioma. Some clones in this sample may be carry-over from other donors' samples. The CDR3 DNA reads TGTGCCAGCAGTTTGCTAGCGGGGGTCTACAATGAGCAGTTCTTC. Protein: CASSLLAGVYNEQFF.